This TCR beta chain was sequenced for a study of cytomegalovirus exposure and HLA in healthy donors. This CDR3 is 15 amino acids long. Germline CDR1 and CDR2: GTSNPN and SVGIG (reference sequence). V was pared by 3 bases and J by 4 bases, with 18 bases between. Researchers ran the PCR with 60 Vbeta and 13 Jbeta primers. The assay was immunoSEQ multiplex PCR, and TCRdb's table has in-frame clones only and misses some. The sample lists 150,000 to 200,000 clones, around four fifths occurring once. The origin of this receptor is a female donor in good health and CMV-seronegative. The chain links TRBV30 to TRBJ1-2, with D tentatively TRBD1 (6 bases). The sample was PBMCs. The CDR3 spells CAWSTYRGKLYGYTF. CDR3 nucleotides: TGTGCCTGGAGCACGTATAGGGGGAAACTCTATGGCTACACCTTC.